These T cell receptor beta chains were read from a single sample in a study of neoadjuvant anti-PD-1 for oral cavity cancer. TCRdb keeps only in-frame clones here, not all; method: immunoSEQ multiplex PCR. The table lists 5,500 to 7,500 clones, around 75% of them singletons. The input for sequencing was PBMCs, taken before nivolumab (anti-PD-1) treatment. Receptors originate from a person between 40 and 85 years old with oral cavity squamous cell carcinoma. Each CDR3 is given with its conserved first and last residue. A D gene is named only where the DNA matches it firmly. Where a row states a size, it is once, few, many or the class of an expanded clone; other rows omit it.

clone_size: .; v_call: TRBV5-8; d_call: .; j_call: TRBJ2-2; cdr3_length: 13; cdr3_nt: TGTGCCAGCAGCCCTTATTTGAGCGGGGAGCTGTTTTTT; cdr3_aa: CASSPYLSGELFF
clone_size: .; v_call: TRBV29-1; d_call: .; j_call: TRBJ1-3; cdr3_length: 13; cdr3_nt: TGCAGCGCACAGACCAGCTCTGGAAACACCATATATTTT; cdr3_aa: CSAQTSSGNTIYF
clone_size: .; v_call: TRBV7-2; d_call: .; j_call: TRBJ2-4; cdr3_length: 16; cdr3_nt: TGTGCCAGCAGCTCTACCAGGGTTTTGACCAAAAACATTCAGTACTTC; cdr3_aa: CASSSTRVLTKNIQYF
clone_size: .; v_call: TRBV9; d_call: .; j_call: TRBJ2-3; cdr3_length: 16; cdr3_nt: TGTGCCAGCAGCGTAGCTGGGATGGTTCAGGGGGATACGCAGTATTTT; cdr3_aa: CASSVAGMVQGDTQYF
clone_size: .; v_call: TRBV4-3; d_call: TRBD1; j_call: TRBJ2-3; cdr3_length: 17; cdr3_nt: TGCGCCAGCAGCCTATTCGCCCCGGGACAGGACACAGATACGCAGTATTTT; cdr3_aa: CASSLFAPGQDTDTQYF
clone_size: .; v_call: TRBV9; d_call: .; j_call: TRBJ2-2; cdr3_length: 14; cdr3_nt: TGTGCCAGCAGTTCTAGGGGAAACACCGGGGAGCTGTTTTTT; cdr3_aa: CASSSRGNTGELFF
clone_size: .; v_call: TRBV5-4; d_call: TRBD2; j_call: TRBJ2-5; cdr3_length: 16; cdr3_nt: TGTGCCAGCAGCGCCGAGCCTAGCGGAGGCCAAGAGACCCAGTACTTC; cdr3_aa: CASSAEPSGGQETQYF
clone_size: .; v_call: TRBV11-2; d_call: .; j_call: TRBJ2-7; cdr3_length: 11; cdr3_nt: TGTGCCAGCAGCTCTGCCTACGAGCAGTACTTC; cdr3_aa: CASSSAYEQYF
clone_size: .; v_call: TRBV6-6; d_call: .; j_call: TRBJ2-3; cdr3_length: 15; cdr3_nt: TGTGCCAGCAGTTACTCGATTAGGGCCACAGATACGCAGTATTTT; cdr3_aa: CASSYSIRATDTQYF
clone_size: .; v_call: TRBV30; d_call: .; j_call: TRBJ2-5; cdr3_length: 11; cdr3_nt: TGTGCCTGGGTCGGGGGAGAGACCCAGTACTTC; cdr3_aa: CAWVGGETQYF
clone_size: .; v_call: TRBV6-5; d_call: TRBD1; j_call: TRBJ2-7; cdr3_length: 14; cdr3_nt: TGTGCCAGCAGCCATCAAGGGACAGGTCACGAGCAGTACTTC; cdr3_aa: CASSHQGTGHEQYF
clone_size: .; v_call: TRBV4-1; d_call: TRBD2; j_call: TRBJ2-1; cdr3_length: 15; cdr3_nt: TGCGCCAGCTGCTTAACAGCGGGAGGACGCAATGAGCAGTTCTTC; cdr3_aa: CASCLTAGGRNEQFF
clone_size: once; v_call: TRBV9; d_call: .; j_call: TRBJ2-6; cdr3_length: 16; cdr3_nt: TGTGCCAGCAGCACCCTACTAGGGGGTGGGGCCAACGTCCTGACTTTC; cdr3_aa: CASSTLLGGGANVLTF
clone_size: .; v_call: TRBV6-5; d_call: .; j_call: TRBJ1-1; cdr3_length: 15; cdr3_nt: TGTGCCAGCAGTCCCGCGGGGCAGCAGAACACTGAAGCTTTCTTT; cdr3_aa: CASSPAGQQNTEAFF
clone_size: .; v_call: TRBV29-1; d_call: TRBD2; j_call: TRBJ2-1; cdr3_length: 16; cdr3_nt: TGCAGCGTGGAGGACGTAGCGGGGGGTATTTACAATGAGCAGTTCTTC; cdr3_aa: CSVEDVAGGIYNEQFF
clone_size: .; v_call: TRBV5-1; d_call: TRBD1; j_call: TRBJ1-2; cdr3_length: 14; cdr3_nt: TGCGCCAGCAAGTCTTGGCAGGGGGTGGTTGGCTACACCTTC; cdr3_aa: CASKSWQGVVGYTF
clone_size: .; v_call: TRBV5-1; d_call: .; j_call: TRBJ2-3; cdr3_length: 13; cdr3_nt: TGCGCCAGCAGCTTGGGCATCACAGATACGCAGTATTTT; cdr3_aa: CASSLGITDTQYF
clone_size: .; v_call: TRBV6-1; d_call: .; j_call: TRBJ2-3; cdr3_length: 13; cdr3_nt: TGTGCCAGCAGTGAAATCGGCACAGATACGCAGTATTTT; cdr3_aa: CASSEIGTDTQYF
clone_size: .; v_call: TRBV20-1; d_call: .; j_call: TRBJ2-2; cdr3_length: 11; cdr3_nt: TGCAGTGCTAGTCGGGTCGGGGAGCTGTTTTTT; cdr3_aa: CSASRVGELFF
clone_size: .; v_call: TRBV6-1; d_call: .; j_call: TRBJ2-1; cdr3_length: 13; cdr3_nt: TGTGCCAGCAGTGAAAAGCTGGGGGACGAGCAGTTCTTC; cdr3_aa: CASSEKLGDEQFF
clone_size: .; v_call: TRBV27; d_call: .; j_call: TRBJ1-2; cdr3_length: 13; cdr3_nt: TGTGCCAGCACCTCAGGGTCTGCCTATGGCTACACCTTC; cdr3_aa: CASTSGSAYGYTF
clone_size: few; v_call: TRBV11-2; d_call: .; j_call: TRBJ1-1; cdr3_length: 14; cdr3_nt: TGTGCCAGCAGCTTAGGGTCCACAGGGAACGAGGCTTTCTTT; cdr3_aa: CASSLGSTGNEAFF
clone_size: .; v_call: TRBV27; d_call: TRBD1; j_call: TRBJ1-2; cdr3_length: 14; cdr3_nt: TGTGCCAGCAGCATTCGGACAGGGGGTGGTGGCTACACCTTC; cdr3_aa: CASSIRTGGGGYTF
clone_size: .; v_call: TRBV7-2; d_call: .; j_call: TRBJ2-2; cdr3_length: 15; cdr3_nt: TGTGCCAGCAGCTTAGTAAGCGCGGGGCCCGGGGAGCTGTTTTTT; cdr3_aa: CASSLVSAGPGELFF
clone_size: .; v_call: TRBV9; d_call: TRBD1; j_call: TRBJ2-5; cdr3_length: 18; cdr3_nt: TGTGCCAGCAGCCCCGGGGTCCAAGGGGGCTATACTAAGAGGACCCAGTACTTC; cdr3_aa: CASSPGVQGGYTKRTQYF
clone_size: .; v_call: TRBV11-1; d_call: .; j_call: TRBJ2-3; cdr3_length: 18; cdr3_nt: TGTGCCAGCAGCTTAGAGAGGCGACCGGTGATAAGCACAGATACGCAGTATTTT; cdr3_aa: CASSLERRPVISTDTQYF
clone_size: .; v_call: TRBV7-8; d_call: TRBD1; j_call: TRBJ1-5; cdr3_length: 18; cdr3_nt: TGTGCCAGCAGCTTAGCTCTCCCCGGGACAGGGTACGGTCAGCCCCAGCATTTT; cdr3_aa: CASSLALPGTGYGQPQHF
clone_size: .; v_call: TRBV10-3; d_call: .; j_call: TRBJ1-1; cdr3_length: 13; cdr3_nt: TGTGCCACCGACCCGGGACTCAACACTGAAGCTTTCTTT; cdr3_aa: CATDPGLNTEAFF
clone_size: .; v_call: TRBV7-9; d_call: .; j_call: TRBJ1-1; cdr3_length: 14; cdr3_nt: TGTGCCAGCAGCCGGGACGGACCGAACACTGAAGCTTTCTTT; cdr3_aa: CASSRDGPNTEAFF
clone_size: few; v_call: TRBV5-6; d_call: .; j_call: TRBJ1-2; cdr3_length: 14; cdr3_nt: TGTGCCAGCAGCTTGGATTTGGGAACCTATGGCTACACCTTC; cdr3_aa: CASSLDLGTYGYTF
clone_size: .; v_call: TRBV7-2; d_call: TRBD1; j_call: TRBJ2-2; cdr3_length: 14; cdr3_nt: TGTGCCAGCAACAATCAGGGGGCGTCCGGGGAGCTGTTTTTT; cdr3_aa: CASNNQGASGELFF
clone_size: .; v_call: TRBV6-4; d_call: .; j_call: TRBJ1-1; cdr3_length: 14; cdr3_nt: TGTGCCAGCAGTGTCGAATATGGGGGGACTGAAGCTTTCTTT; cdr3_aa: CASSVEYGGTEAFF
clone_size: .; v_call: TRBV28; d_call: TRBD1; j_call: TRBJ2-7; cdr3_length: 14; cdr3_nt: TGTGCCAGCACAAGACAGGGGGCAAGGAACGAGCAGTACTTC; cdr3_aa: CASTRQGARNEQYF
clone_size: .; v_call: TRBV7-2; d_call: TRBD1; j_call: TRBJ1-1; cdr3_length: 16; cdr3_nt: TGTGCCAGCAGCCCACGGGACAGGGGAAGCCACACTGAAGCTTTCTTT; cdr3_aa: CASSPRDRGSHTEAFF
clone_size: .; v_call: TRBV7-7; d_call: .; j_call: TRBJ2-5; cdr3_length: 15; cdr3_nt: TGTGCCAGCAGCTTAGGCGGAACGGAGCAAGAGACCCAGTACTTC; cdr3_aa: CASSLGGTEQETQYF
clone_size: once; v_call: TRBV5-1; d_call: .; j_call: TRBJ1-1; cdr3_length: 15; cdr3_nt: TGCGCCAGCAGCTTGGTCGGGGGGCCTGACACTGAAGCTTTCTTT; cdr3_aa: CASSLVGGPDTEAFF
clone_size: .; v_call: TRBV7-2; d_call: .; j_call: TRBJ2-5; cdr3_length: 11; cdr3_nt: TGTGCCAGCAGCGCGACAGAGACCCAGTACTTC; cdr3_aa: CASSATETQYF
clone_size: .; v_call: TRBV6-1; d_call: .; j_call: TRBJ1-5; cdr3_length: 11; cdr3_nt: TGTGCCAGCAGTGAATATCAGCCCCAGCATTTT; cdr3_aa: CASSEYQPQHF
clone_size: once; v_call: TRBV5-1; d_call: TRBD2; j_call: TRBJ2-3; cdr3_length: 14; cdr3_nt: TGCGCCAGCAGCTCTAGCGGGGGCACAGATACGCAGTATTTT; cdr3_aa: CASSSSGGTDTQYF
clone_size: once; v_call: TRBV6-1; d_call: .; j_call: TRBJ1-2; cdr3_length: 12; cdr3_nt: TGTGCCAGCAGTGAAAGTCTGGCGGGCTACACCTTC; cdr3_aa: CASSESLAGYTF
clone_size: .; v_call: TRBV6-6; d_call: TRBD1; j_call: TRBJ1-2; cdr3_length: 13; cdr3_nt: TGTGCCAGCAGCCGGGACAGGGGGTATGGCTACACCTTC; cdr3_aa: CASSRDRGYGYTF
clone_size: once; v_call: TRBV4-3; d_call: .; j_call: TRBJ2-5; cdr3_length: 15; cdr3_nt: TGCGCCAGCAGCCAAGATATCGGGGATGAGGAGACCCAGTACTTC; cdr3_aa: CASSQDIGDEETQYF
clone_size: .; v_call: TRBV30; d_call: .; j_call: TRBJ2-6; cdr3_length: 16; cdr3_nt: TGTGCCTGGAGTAGGGTGGAATTCTCTGGGGCCAACGTCCTGACTTTC; cdr3_aa: CAWSRVEFSGANVLTF
clone_size: once; v_call: TRBV7-9; d_call: .; j_call: TRBJ2-5; cdr3_length: 14; cdr3_nt: TGTGCCAGCAGCTTAAGGTCAATCGGCGAGACCCAGTACTTC; cdr3_aa: CASSLRSIGETQYF
clone_size: .; v_call: TRBV29-1; d_call: TRBD1; j_call: TRBJ2-2; cdr3_length: 13; cdr3_nt: TGCAGCGTCCGACGACAGGGTGCCGGGGAGCTGTTTTTT; cdr3_aa: CSVRRQGAGELFF
clone_size: few; v_call: TRBV4-2; d_call: .; j_call: TRBJ2-3; cdr3_length: 16; cdr3_nt: TGTGCCAGCAGCCAAGATGTGTTTGACAGCACAGATACGCAGTATTTT; cdr3_aa: CASSQDVFDSTDTQYF
clone_size: .; v_call: TRBV12-5; d_call: TRBD2; j_call: TRBJ2-3; cdr3_length: 20; cdr3_nt: TGTGCTAGTGGTTTCCTCCTACTAGCGGGGGGGCCCCCGGACACAGATACGCAGTATTTT; cdr3_aa: CASGFLLLAGGPPDTDTQYF
clone_size: .; v_call: TRBV6-5; d_call: .; j_call: TRBJ1-6; cdr3_length: 14; cdr3_nt: TGTGCCAGCAGCCGGGACTTGGATAATTCACCCCTCCACTTT; cdr3_aa: CASSRDLDNSPLHF
clone_size: once; v_call: TRBV15; d_call: TRBD1; j_call: TRBJ2-7; cdr3_length: 15; cdr3_nt: TGTGCCACCAGCAGGGACAGGGGGGCAGAGTACGAGCAGTACTTC; cdr3_aa: CATSRDRGAEYEQYF
clone_size: .; v_call: TRBV19; d_call: TRBD1; j_call: TRBJ2-6; cdr3_length: 19; cdr3_nt: TGTGCCAGTAGTATTAGTCGGGACAGGGGGCTAACGGGGGCCAACGTCCTGACTTTC; cdr3_aa: CASSISRDRGLTGANVLTF
clone_size: few; v_call: TRBV14; d_call: .; j_call: TRBJ2-7; cdr3_length: 14; cdr3_nt: TGTGCCAGCAGCCAAGATGGTCCCGCCTACGAGCAGTACTTC; cdr3_aa: CASSQDGPAYEQYF
clone_size: few; v_call: TRBV27; d_call: TRBD1; j_call: TRBJ1-2; cdr3_length: 15; cdr3_nt: TGTGCCAGCAAGAGGGGGACAGGAGATAACTATGGCTACACCTTC; cdr3_aa: CASKRGTGDNYGYTF
clone_size: few; v_call: TRBV28; d_call: TRBD1; j_call: TRBJ1-1; cdr3_length: 15; cdr3_nt: TGTGCCAGCAGGACTCCCGAGGGGGCTGGCACTGAAGCTTTCTTT; cdr3_aa: CASRTPEGAGTEAFF
clone_size: .; v_call: TRBV4-3; d_call: TRBD2; j_call: TRBJ2-3; cdr3_length: 17; cdr3_nt: TGCGCCAGCAGCCAAGGAACTAGCGGGGGCTCACGGGGTACGCAGTATTTT; cdr3_aa: CASSQGTSGGSRGTQYF
clone_size: .; v_call: TRBV6-6; d_call: TRBD1; j_call: TRBJ1-5; cdr3_length: 14; cdr3_nt: TGTGCCAGCAGTTCGACAGGGATCAATCAGCCCCAGCATTTT; cdr3_aa: CASSSTGINQPQHF
clone_size: .; v_call: TRBV18; d_call: .; j_call: TRBJ1-4; cdr3_length: 15; cdr3_nt: TGTGCCAGCTCTTTTCGACAGGTGGCTAATGAAAAACTGTTTTTT; cdr3_aa: CASSFRQVANEKLFF
clone_size: .; v_call: TRBV19; d_call: .; j_call: TRBJ2-2; cdr3_length: 14; cdr3_nt: TGTGCCAGTAGGTGGGGGTCGCGGACCGGGGAGCTGTTTTTT; cdr3_aa: CASRWGSRTGELFF
clone_size: few; v_call: TRBV18; d_call: .; j_call: TRBJ1-6; cdr3_length: 14; cdr3_nt: TGTGCCAGCTCACCAGCGCAGAATAATTCACCCCTCCACTTT; cdr3_aa: CASSPAQNNSPLHF
clone_size: .; v_call: TRBV6-1; d_call: .; j_call: TRBJ1-1; cdr3_length: 15; cdr3_nt: TGTGCCAGCAGTTCCAAGGAGTGGGGGGGAACTGAAGCTTTCTTT; cdr3_aa: CASSSKEWGGTEAFF